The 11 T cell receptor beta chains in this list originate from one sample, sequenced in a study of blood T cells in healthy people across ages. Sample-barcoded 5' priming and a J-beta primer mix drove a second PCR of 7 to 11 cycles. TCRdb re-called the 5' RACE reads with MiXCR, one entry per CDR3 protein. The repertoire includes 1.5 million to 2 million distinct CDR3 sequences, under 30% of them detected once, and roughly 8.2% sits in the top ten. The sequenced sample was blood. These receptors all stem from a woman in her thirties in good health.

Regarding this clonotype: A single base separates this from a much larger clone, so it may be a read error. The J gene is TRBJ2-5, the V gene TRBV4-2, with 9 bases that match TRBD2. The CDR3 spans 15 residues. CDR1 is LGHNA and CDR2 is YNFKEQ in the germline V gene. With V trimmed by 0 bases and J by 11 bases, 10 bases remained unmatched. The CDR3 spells CASSQDKRGALGQYF. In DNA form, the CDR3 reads TGTGCCAGCAGCCAAGATAAGCGGGGGGCTCTGGGGCAGTACTTC.

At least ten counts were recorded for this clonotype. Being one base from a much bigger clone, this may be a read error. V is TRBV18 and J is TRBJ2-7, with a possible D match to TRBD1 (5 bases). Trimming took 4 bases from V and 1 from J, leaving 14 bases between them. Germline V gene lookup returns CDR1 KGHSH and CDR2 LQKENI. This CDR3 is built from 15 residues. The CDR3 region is CASSLGHGASYEQYF. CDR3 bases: TGTGCCAGCTCACTCGGACATGGGGCTTCCTACGAGCAGTACTTC.

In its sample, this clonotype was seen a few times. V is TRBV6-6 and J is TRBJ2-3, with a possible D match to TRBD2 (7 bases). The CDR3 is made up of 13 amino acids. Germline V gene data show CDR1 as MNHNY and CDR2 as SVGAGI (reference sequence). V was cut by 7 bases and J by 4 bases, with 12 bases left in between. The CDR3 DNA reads TGTGCCAGCACCCCCGGGGGGCCAGATACGCAGTATTTT. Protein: CASTPGGPDTQYF.

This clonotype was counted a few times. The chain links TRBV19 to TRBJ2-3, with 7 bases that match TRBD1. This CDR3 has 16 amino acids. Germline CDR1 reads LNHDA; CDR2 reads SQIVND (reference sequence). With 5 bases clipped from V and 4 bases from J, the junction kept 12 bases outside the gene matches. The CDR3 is CASSVLRGRGADTQYF. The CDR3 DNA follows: TGTGCCAGTAGTGTGTTGAGGGGGCGAGGAGCAGATACGCAGTATTTT.

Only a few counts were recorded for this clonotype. The CDR3 loop is CSARDWRGTNEKLFF. In DNA form, the CDR3 reads TGCAGTGCTAGAGATTGGAGGGGGACTAATGAAAAACTGTTTTTT. This sequence joins TRBV20-1 and TRBJ1-4; D may be TRBD1 (6 bases). The length of the CDR3 is 15 residues. The V end lost 0 bases, the J end lost 2 bases, and 10 bases lay between the germline ends. Per germline, CDR1 DFQATT and CDR2 SNEGSKA (reference sequence).

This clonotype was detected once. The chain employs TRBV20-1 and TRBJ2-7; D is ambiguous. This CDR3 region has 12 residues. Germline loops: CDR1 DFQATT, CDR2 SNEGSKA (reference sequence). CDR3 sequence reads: CRAGDGPYEQYF. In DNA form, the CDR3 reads TGCAGGGCTGGGGATGGGCCCTACGAGCAGTACTTC.

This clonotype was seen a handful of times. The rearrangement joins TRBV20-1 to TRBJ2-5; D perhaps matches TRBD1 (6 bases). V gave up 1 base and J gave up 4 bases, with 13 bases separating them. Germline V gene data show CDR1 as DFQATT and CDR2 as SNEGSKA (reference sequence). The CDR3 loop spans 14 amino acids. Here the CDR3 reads CSARAPGAAETQYF. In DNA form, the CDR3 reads TGCAGTGCTAGAGCACCAGGGGCGGCAGAGACCCAGTACTTC.

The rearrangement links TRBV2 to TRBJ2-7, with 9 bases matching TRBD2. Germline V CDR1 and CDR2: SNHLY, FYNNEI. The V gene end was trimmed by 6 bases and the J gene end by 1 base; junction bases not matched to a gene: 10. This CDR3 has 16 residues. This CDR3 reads CASSPLAGSLSYEQYF. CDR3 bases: TGTGCCAGCAGCCCTCTAGCGGGAAGTTTATCCTACGAGCAGTACTTC.

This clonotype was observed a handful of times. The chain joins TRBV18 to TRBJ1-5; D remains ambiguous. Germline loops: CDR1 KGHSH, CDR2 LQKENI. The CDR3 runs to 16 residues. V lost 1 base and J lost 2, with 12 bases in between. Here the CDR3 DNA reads TGTGCCAGCTCACCACGTGCCCGCGATGGCAATCAGCCCCAGCATTTT. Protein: CASSPRARDGNQPQHF.

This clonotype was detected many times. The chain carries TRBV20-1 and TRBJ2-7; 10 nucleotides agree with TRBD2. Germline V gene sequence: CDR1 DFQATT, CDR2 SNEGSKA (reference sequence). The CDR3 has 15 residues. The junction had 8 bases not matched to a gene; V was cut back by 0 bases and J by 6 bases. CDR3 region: CSARDRPSGRGEQYF. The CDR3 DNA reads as TGCAGTGCTAGAGATCGCCCAAGCGGGAGGGGCGAGCAGTACTTC.

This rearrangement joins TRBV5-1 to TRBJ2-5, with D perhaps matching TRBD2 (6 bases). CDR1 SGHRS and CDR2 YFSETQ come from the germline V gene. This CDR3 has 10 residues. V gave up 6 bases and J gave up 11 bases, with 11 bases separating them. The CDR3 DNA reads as TGCGCCAGCAATTGGAGGGAGCAGTACTTC. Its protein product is CASNWREQYF.